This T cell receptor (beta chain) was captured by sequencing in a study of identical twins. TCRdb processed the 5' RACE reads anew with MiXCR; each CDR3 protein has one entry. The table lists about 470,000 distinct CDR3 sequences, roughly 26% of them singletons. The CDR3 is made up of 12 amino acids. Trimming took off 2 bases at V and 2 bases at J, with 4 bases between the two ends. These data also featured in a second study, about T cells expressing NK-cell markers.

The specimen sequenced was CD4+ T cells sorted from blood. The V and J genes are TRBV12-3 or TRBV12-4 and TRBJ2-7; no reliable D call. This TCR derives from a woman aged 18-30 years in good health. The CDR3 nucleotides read TGTGCCAGCAGTTTAAACGCCTACGAGCAGTACTTC. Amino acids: CASSLNAYEQYF.